The clone carrying this T cell receptor beta chain was seen many times. The germline gives CDR1 DFQATT, CDR2 SNEGSKA (reference sequence). The CDR3 is 13 amino acids. V was pared by 6 bases and J by 10 bases, with 9 bases of the junction left unmatched. A single record per CDR3 protein comes from TCRdb applying MiXCR to the RT-PCR reads. The data hold about 700,000 distinct CDR3 sequences, with about 14% observed a single time. Sequencing was performed on memory CD4+ T cells from blood. V usage is TRBV20-1 and J usage is TRBJ2-1; 10 positions match TRBD2. The sequence was collected from a female donor in good health, serving as a healthy control. The CDR3 DNA follows: TGCAGTGCGAGCGGGAGGGCCCGGGGGGAGCAGTTCTTC. Translation: CSASGRARGEQFF.